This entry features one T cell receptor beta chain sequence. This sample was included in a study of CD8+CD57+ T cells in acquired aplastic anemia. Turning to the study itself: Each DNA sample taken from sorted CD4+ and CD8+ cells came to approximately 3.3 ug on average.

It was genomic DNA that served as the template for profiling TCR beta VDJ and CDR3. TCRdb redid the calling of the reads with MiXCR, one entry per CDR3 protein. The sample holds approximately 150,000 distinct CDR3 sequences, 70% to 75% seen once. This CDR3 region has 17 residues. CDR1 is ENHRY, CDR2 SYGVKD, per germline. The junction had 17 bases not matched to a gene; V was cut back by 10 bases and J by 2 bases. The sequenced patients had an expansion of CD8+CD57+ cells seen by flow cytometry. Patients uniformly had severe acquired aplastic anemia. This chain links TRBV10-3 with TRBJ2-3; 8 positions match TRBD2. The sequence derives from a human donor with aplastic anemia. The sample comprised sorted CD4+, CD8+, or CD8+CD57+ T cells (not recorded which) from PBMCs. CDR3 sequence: CASQPHPIAGPTDTQYF. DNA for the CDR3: TGTGCCAGCCAACCCCACCCTATAGCGGGACCCACAGATACGCAGTATTTT.